The entry that follows covers one T cell receptor (beta chain) sequence. Its specificity is not known. The time point is: about 13 months of natalizumab therapy. All PML patients were female, and all patients had earlier interferon beta. Sequencing was performed with immunoSEQ multiplex PCR; in TCRdb, only in-frame clones are kept and a portion is missing. The data hold 24,000 or so clones, with 91% observed a single time. The data were taken from a study of multiple sclerosis patients with progressive multifocal leukoencephalopathy. CDR1 and CDR2 from the germline V gene are ENHRY and SYGVKD. The CDR3 contains 15 residues. Trimming cost V 6 bases and J 2 bases; bases outside gene matches: 6. General study results and limits: It is unclear whether the findings reflect JC virus infection or general immunocompromise. Less diverse TRB repertoires were suggested in most PML patients. No common TRBV or TRBJ usage or pairing appeared at PML.

This chain links TRBV10-3 with TRBJ2-3, with TRBD1 matching 9 bases. The TCR sequence derives from a man under 40 with multiple sclerosis. The specimen was PBMCs, collected from a patient treated with natalizumab. The CDR3, as DNA: TGTGCCATCAGCTTCACAGGGGGCGCCACAGATACGCAGTATTTT. Protein product: CAISFTGGATDTQYF.